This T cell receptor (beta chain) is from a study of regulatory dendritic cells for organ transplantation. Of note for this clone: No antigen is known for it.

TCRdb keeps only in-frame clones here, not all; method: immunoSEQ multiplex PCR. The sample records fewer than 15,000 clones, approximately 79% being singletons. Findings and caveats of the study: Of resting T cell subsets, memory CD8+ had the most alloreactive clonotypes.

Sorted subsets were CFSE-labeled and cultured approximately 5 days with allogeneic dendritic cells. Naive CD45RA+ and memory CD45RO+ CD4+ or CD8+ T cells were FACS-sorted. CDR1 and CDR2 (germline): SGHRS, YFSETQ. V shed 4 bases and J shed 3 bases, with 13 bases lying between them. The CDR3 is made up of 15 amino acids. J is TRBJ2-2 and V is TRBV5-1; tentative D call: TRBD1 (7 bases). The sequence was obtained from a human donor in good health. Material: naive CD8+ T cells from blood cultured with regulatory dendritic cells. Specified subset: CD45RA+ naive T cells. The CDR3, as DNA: TGCGCCAGCAGCGGAGACAGGGAGGACACCGGGGAGCTGTTTTTT. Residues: CASSGDREDTGELFF.